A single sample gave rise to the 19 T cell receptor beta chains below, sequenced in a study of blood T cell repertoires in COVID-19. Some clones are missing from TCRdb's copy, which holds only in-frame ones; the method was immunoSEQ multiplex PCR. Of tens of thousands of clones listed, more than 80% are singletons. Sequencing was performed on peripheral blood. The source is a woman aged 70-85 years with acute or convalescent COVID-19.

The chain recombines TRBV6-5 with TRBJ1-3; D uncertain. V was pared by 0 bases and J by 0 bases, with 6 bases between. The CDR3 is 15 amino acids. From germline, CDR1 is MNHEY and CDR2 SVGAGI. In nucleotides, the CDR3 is TGTGCCAGCAGTTACTCGAGAGCCTCTGGAAACACCATATATTTT. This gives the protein CASSYSRASGNTIYF.

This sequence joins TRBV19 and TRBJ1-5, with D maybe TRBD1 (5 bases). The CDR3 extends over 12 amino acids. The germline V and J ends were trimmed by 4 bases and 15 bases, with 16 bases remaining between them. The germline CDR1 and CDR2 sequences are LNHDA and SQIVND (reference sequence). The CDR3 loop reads CASSTRWGSGHF. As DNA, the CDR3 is TGTGCCAGTAGTACCCGGTGGGGCTCGGGGCATTTT.

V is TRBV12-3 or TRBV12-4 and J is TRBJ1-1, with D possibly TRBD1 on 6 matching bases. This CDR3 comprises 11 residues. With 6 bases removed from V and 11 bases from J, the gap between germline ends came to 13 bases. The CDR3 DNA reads TGTGCCAGCAGCCCCGGGACAAGGGCTTTCTTT. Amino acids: CASSPGTRAFF.

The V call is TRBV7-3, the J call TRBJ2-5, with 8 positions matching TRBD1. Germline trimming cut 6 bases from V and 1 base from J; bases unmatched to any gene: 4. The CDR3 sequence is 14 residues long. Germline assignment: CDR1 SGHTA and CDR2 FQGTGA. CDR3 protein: CASSSQGAQETQYF. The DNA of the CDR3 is TGTGCCAGCAGTTCGCAGGGGGCCCAAGAGACCCAGTACTTC.

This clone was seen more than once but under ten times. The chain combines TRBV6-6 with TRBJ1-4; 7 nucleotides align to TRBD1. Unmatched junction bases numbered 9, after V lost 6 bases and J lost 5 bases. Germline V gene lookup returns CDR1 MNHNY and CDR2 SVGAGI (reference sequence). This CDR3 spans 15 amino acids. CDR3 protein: CASSLPTTGNEKLFF. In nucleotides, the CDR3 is TGTGCCAGCAGCCTGCCAACGACAGGGAATGAAAAACTGTTTTTT.

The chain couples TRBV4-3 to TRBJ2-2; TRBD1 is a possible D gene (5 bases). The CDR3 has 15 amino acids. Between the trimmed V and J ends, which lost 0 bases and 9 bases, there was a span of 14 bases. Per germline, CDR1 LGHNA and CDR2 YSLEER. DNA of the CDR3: TGCGCCAGCAGCCAAGAGATGGGGCTCGTTAGGGAGCTGTTTTTT. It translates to CASSQEMGLVRELFF.

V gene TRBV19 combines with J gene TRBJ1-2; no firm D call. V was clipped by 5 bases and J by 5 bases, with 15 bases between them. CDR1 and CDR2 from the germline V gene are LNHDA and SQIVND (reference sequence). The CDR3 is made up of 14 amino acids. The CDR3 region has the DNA TGTGCCAGTAGTCCCGGACTGGGCGGGTATGGCTACACCTTC. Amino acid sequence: CASSPGLGGYGYTF.

Here the CDR3 DNA reads TGTGCCACCAGCAGAGATCCGCAGGCACTTCAGTTCTTC. Its protein product is CATSRDPQALQFF. V and J are TRBV15 and TRBJ2-1; D unclear. The CDR3 loop spans 13 amino acids. CDR1 is LNHNV, CDR2 YYDKDF, per germline (reference sequence). Trimming pared 0 bases from V and 13 bases from J, leaving 13 bases between.

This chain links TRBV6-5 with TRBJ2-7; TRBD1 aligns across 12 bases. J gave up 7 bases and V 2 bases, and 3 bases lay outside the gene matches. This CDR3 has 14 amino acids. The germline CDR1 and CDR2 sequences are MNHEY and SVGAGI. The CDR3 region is CASSYRDRGLEQYF. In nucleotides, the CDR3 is TGTGCCAGCAGTTACCGGGACAGGGGGCTGGAGCAGTACTTC.

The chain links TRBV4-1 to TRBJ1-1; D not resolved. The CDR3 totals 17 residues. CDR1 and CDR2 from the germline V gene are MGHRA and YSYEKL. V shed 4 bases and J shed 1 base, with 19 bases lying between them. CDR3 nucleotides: TGCGCCAGCAGCCTTCCGAGGGTTCCGGGTCGGAACACTGAAGCTTTCTTT. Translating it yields CASSLPRVPGRNTEAFF.

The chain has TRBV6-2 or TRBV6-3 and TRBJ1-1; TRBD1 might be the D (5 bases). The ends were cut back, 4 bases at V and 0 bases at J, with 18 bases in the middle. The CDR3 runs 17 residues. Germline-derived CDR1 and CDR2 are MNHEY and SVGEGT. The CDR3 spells CASSLGRGGEMNTEAFF. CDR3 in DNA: TGTGCCAGCAGTTTGGGAAGGGGCGGTGAGATGAACACTGAAGCTTTCTTT.

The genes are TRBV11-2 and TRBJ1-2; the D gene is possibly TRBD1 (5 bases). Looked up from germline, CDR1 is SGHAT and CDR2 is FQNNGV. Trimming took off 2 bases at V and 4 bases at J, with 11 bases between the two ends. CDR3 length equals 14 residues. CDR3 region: CASSLRGRTYGYTF. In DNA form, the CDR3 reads TGTGCCAGCAGCTTAAGGGGTAGGACCTATGGCTACACCTTC.

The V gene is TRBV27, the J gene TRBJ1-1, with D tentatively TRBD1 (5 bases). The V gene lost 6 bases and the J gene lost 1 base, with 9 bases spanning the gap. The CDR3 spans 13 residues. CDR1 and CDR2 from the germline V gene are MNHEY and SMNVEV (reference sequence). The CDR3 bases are TGTGCCAGCAGAGGACAAACGAACACTGAAGCTTTCTTT. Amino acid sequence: CASRGQTNTEAFF.

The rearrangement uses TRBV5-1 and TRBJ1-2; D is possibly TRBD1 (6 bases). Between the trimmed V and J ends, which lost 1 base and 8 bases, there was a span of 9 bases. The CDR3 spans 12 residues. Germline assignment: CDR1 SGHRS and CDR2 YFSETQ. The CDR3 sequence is CASSLYRDGYTF. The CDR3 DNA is TGCGCCAGCAGCTTGTACAGGGACGGCTACACCTTC.

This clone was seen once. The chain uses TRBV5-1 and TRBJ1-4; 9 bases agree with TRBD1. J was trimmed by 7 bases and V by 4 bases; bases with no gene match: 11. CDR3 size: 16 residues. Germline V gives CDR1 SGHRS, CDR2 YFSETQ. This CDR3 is CASSGRDRVGGEKLFF. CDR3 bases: TGCGCCAGCAGCGGCCGGGACAGGGTTGGAGGTGAAAAACTGTTTTTT.

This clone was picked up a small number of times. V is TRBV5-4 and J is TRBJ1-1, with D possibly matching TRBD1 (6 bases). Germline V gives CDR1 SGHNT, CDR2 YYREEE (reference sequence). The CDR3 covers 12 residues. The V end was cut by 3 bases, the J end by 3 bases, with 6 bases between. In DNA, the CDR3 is TGTGCCAGCAGCTCAGGGGACACTGAAGCTTTCTTT. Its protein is CASSSGDTEAFF.

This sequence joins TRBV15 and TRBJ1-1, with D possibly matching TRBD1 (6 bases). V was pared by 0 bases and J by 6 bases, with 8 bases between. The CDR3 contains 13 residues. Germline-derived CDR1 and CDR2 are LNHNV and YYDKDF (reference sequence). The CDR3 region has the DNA TGTGCCACCAGCAGAGATGGGACATCTGAAGCTTTCTTT. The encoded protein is CATSRDGTSEAFF.

The CDR3 here is CASSSDRGPTYGYTF. In nucleotides, the CDR3 is TGTGCCAGCAGCTCTGACAGGGGACCTACCTATGGCTACACCTTC. The chain employs TRBV7-9 and TRBJ1-2; TRBD1 matches at 8 bases. The CDR3 covers 15 residues. Germline CDR1 and CDR2: SEHNR and FQNEAQ (reference sequence). The V gene end was trimmed by 4 bases and the J gene end by 4 bases; junction bases not matched to a gene: 8.

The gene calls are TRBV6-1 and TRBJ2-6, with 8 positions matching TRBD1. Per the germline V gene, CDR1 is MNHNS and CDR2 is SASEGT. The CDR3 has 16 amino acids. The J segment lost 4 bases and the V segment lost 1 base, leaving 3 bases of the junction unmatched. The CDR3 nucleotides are TGTGCCAGCAGTGAAGGGACAGGGAGCGGGGCCAACGTCCTGACTTTC. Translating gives CASSEGTGSGANVLTF.